This is a list of T cell receptor beta chains from one sample in a study of blood T cell repertoires in COVID-19. Using immunoSEQ multiplex PCR, the repertoire was profiled, and TCRdb retains in-frame clones only, with some absent. Of approximately 90,000 clones listed, about 89% are singletons. The sample was peripheral blood. Receptors originate from a man aged 50-59 years with acute or convalescent COVID-19. Both conserved end residues are part of each CDR3. The order of the fields is D gene, J gene, V gene, clone size, CDR3 DNA, CDR3 protein. The D gene is left open where the match is weak. The size entry is marked missing in some rows and otherwise reads once, few, many or a size class.

d_gene: TRBD1; j_gene: TRBJ1-5; v_gene: TRBV7-8; abundance: .; CDR3nt: TGTGCCAGCAGCCGAAACAGGGGTGGGAGCAATCAGCCCCAGCATTTT; CDR3aa: CASSRNRGGSNQPQHF
d_gene: .; j_gene: TRBJ1-4; v_gene: TRBV30; abundance: .; CDR3nt: TGTGCCTGGTCAGGAGGGCTGGTTGAAAAACTGTTTTTT; CDR3aa: CAWSGGLVEKLFF
d_gene: .; j_gene: TRBJ2-7; v_gene: TRBV11-2; abundance: .; CDR3nt: TGTGCCAGCAGCTTAAGGGGTACGGAGGAGCAGTACTTC; CDR3aa: CASSLRGTEEQYF
d_gene: .; j_gene: TRBJ1-5; v_gene: TRBV18; abundance: .; CDR3nt: TGTGCCAGCTCACCAGTCGGGAGCAATCAGCCCCAGCATTTT; CDR3aa: CASSPVGSNQPQHF
d_gene: TRBD2; j_gene: TRBJ2-5; v_gene: TRBV11-2; abundance: .; CDR3nt: TGTGCCAGCAGCTCAACGGGGGGAGAGACCCAGTACTTC; CDR3aa: CASSSTGGETQYF
d_gene: .; j_gene: TRBJ1-2; v_gene: TRBV18; abundance: once; CDR3nt: TGTGCCAGCTCACTCGGGACAACCTATGGCTACACCTTC; CDR3aa: CASSLGTTYGYTF
d_gene: TRBD2; j_gene: TRBJ2-3; v_gene: TRBV4-1; abundance: .; CDR3nt: TGCGCCAGCAGCACCAACGGGGCTAGCGGGGACTCCACAGATACGCAGTATTTT; CDR3aa: CASSTNGASGDSTDTQYF
d_gene: TRBD1; j_gene: TRBJ2-5; v_gene: TRBV5-4; abundance: .; CDR3nt: TGTGCCAGCAGGGGACAGGGGTTCACTGAGACCCAGTACTTC; CDR3aa: CASRGQGFTETQYF
d_gene: .; j_gene: TRBJ2-7; v_gene: TRBV10-3; abundance: .; CDR3nt: TGTGCCATCAGAAACGGACAGTTCTCCTACGAGCAGTACTTC; CDR3aa: CAIRNGQFSYEQYF
d_gene: .; j_gene: TRBJ1-3; v_gene: TRBV3-1/TRBV3-2; abundance: .; CDR3nt: TGTGCCAGCAGCCAAGTGGGCAACTCTGGAAACACCATATATTTT; CDR3aa: CASSQVGNSGNTIYF
d_gene: TRBD1; j_gene: TRBJ1-6; v_gene: TRBV19; abundance: .; CDR3nt: TGTGCCAGCCATCCTCAGGGACAGGGCAATTCACCCCTCCACTTT; CDR3aa: CASHPQGQGNSPLHF
d_gene: TRBD1; j_gene: TRBJ2-1; v_gene: TRBV7-8; abundance: .; CDR3nt: TGTGCCAGCAGCCCGACAGGGGACCTCGGGAATGAGCAGTTCTTC; CDR3aa: CASSPTGDLGNEQFF
d_gene: .; j_gene: TRBJ1-5; v_gene: TRBV7-2; abundance: .; CDR3nt: TGTGCCAGCAGCTTAGATACGGGGGGAAGCAATCAGCCCCAGCATTTT; CDR3aa: CASSLDTGGSNQPQHF
d_gene: .; j_gene: TRBJ1-5; v_gene: TRBV7-9; abundance: .; CDR3nt: TGTGCCAGCAGCTTAGACAGCTCCTACAATCAGCCCCAGCATTTT; CDR3aa: CASSLDSSYNQPQHF
d_gene: TRBD1; j_gene: TRBJ2-7; v_gene: TRBV18; abundance: once; CDR3nt: TGTGCCAGCTCACCAACGGGGATACAGGGGGCCTACGAGCAGTACTTC; CDR3aa: CASSPTGIQGAYEQYF
d_gene: .; j_gene: TRBJ1-2; v_gene: TRBV6-5; abundance: .; CDR3nt: TGTGCCAGCGCCGGGGGGCAAACGAGGAAATATGGCTACACCTTC; CDR3aa: CASAGGQTRKYGYTF
d_gene: .; j_gene: TRBJ2-5; v_gene: TRBV4-2; abundance: .; CDR3nt: TGTGCCAGCAGCCAAGACTATAGCGGACTCCAAGAGACCCAGTACTTC; CDR3aa: CASSQDYSGLQETQYF
d_gene: .; j_gene: TRBJ2-3; v_gene: TRBV9; abundance: .; CDR3nt: TGTGCCAGCAGCGTAGGAGGGTCCGTCGGAACGCAGTATTTT; CDR3aa: CASSVGGSVGTQYF
d_gene: .; j_gene: TRBJ2-3; v_gene: TRBV4-2; abundance: .; CDR3nt: TGTGCCAGCAGCCAAGATGTTGGGGCGGTCACAGATACGCAGTATTTT; CDR3aa: CASSQDVGAVTDTQYF
d_gene: .; j_gene: TRBJ1-3; v_gene: TRBV30; abundance: .; CDR3nt: TGTGCTTCCTCGTCGACAGCCTCTGGAAACACCATATATTTT; CDR3aa: CASSSTASGNTIYF
d_gene: TRBD1; j_gene: TRBJ2-3; v_gene: TRBV30; abundance: .; CDR3nt: TGTGCCTGGAGTGTGGGACAGGGGATTAAAGATACGCAGTATTTT; CDR3aa: CAWSVGQGIKDTQYF
d_gene: TRBD1; j_gene: TRBJ1-2; v_gene: TRBV11-1; abundance: .; CDR3nt: TGTGCCAGCAGCTTACTGGGACAGGCGGACCATGGCTACACCTTC; CDR3aa: CASSLLGQADHGYTF
d_gene: .; j_gene: TRBJ1-4; v_gene: TRBV7-2; abundance: .; CDR3nt: TGTGCCAGCAGCTTAAAGCCGGGTAATGAAAAACTGTTTTTT; CDR3aa: CASSLKPGNEKLFF
d_gene: .; j_gene: TRBJ1-3; v_gene: TRBV7-3; abundance: few; CDR3nt: TGTGCCAGCAGCTCCGGTGCCGGGACGGGGAGGGGTGGAAACACCATATATTTT; CDR3aa: CASSSGAGTGRGGNTIYF
d_gene: TRBD2; j_gene: TRBJ2-1; v_gene: TRBV19; abundance: .; CDR3nt: TGTGCCAGTAGGGGACTAGCGGGGGCCAATGAGCAGTTCTTC; CDR3aa: CASRGLAGANEQFF
d_gene: TRBD1; j_gene: TRBJ2-5; v_gene: TRBV19; abundance: once; CDR3nt: TGTGCCAGTAGTTCCCGACAGGGTCAAGAGACCCAGTACTTC; CDR3aa: CASSSRQGQETQYF
d_gene: .; j_gene: TRBJ2-5; v_gene: TRBV7-2; abundance: .; CDR3nt: TGTGCCACCGAAAACAGGTCACGGGAAGAGACCCAGTACTTC; CDR3aa: CATENRSREETQYF
d_gene: TRBD2; j_gene: TRBJ2-2; v_gene: TRBV7-9; abundance: .; CDR3nt: TGTGCCAGCAGCCTATCGGGACTAGCGGGGTCTGCCGGGGAGCTGTTTTTT; CDR3aa: CASSLSGLAGSAGELFF
d_gene: TRBD1; j_gene: TRBJ2-2; v_gene: TRBV12-3/TRBV12-4; abundance: .; CDR3nt: TGTGCCAGCAGTCTCGACAGGGGGCGGGAGCTGTTTTTT; CDR3aa: CASSLDRGRELFF
d_gene: TRBD1; j_gene: TRBJ1-5; v_gene: TRBV5-4; abundance: once; CDR3nt: TGTGCCAGCAGCTCTGGACAGGGGAATCAGCCCCAGCATTTT; CDR3aa: CASSSGQGNQPQHF
d_gene: TRBD2; j_gene: TRBJ2-3; v_gene: TRBV3-1/TRBV3-2; abundance: .; CDR3nt: TGTGCCAGCAGCCAGGGGGGGGTGGCTGGGGATACGCAGTATTTT; CDR3aa: CASSQGGVAGDTQYF
d_gene: TRBD1; j_gene: TRBJ2-2; v_gene: TRBV5-1; abundance: .; CDR3nt: TGCGCCAGCAGCTTCCGACAGGGTGGGAACACCGGGGAGCTGTTTTTT; CDR3aa: CASSFRQGGNTGELFF
d_gene: .; j_gene: TRBJ2-7; v_gene: TRBV5-1; abundance: .; CDR3nt: TGCGCCAGCAGCTTGGAGGGGAAAGACTACGAGCAGTACTTC; CDR3aa: CASSLEGKDYEQYF
d_gene: TRBD1; j_gene: TRBJ1-6; v_gene: TRBV5-5; abundance: .; CDR3nt: TGTGCCAGCAGCTTGGCCGGGACAGGGGGCCGCGGGTCCCTCCACTTT; CDR3aa: CASSLAGTGGRGSLHF
d_gene: .; j_gene: TRBJ2-3; v_gene: TRBV9; abundance: .; CDR3nt: TGTGCCAGCAGCGTAGCTACGGGAATCACAGATACGCAGTATTTT; CDR3aa: CASSVATGITDTQYF
d_gene: .; j_gene: TRBJ1-1; v_gene: TRBV7-2; abundance: .; CDR3nt: TGTGCCAGCAGCCCACAACTAGGGCAGATTGAAGCTTTCTTT; CDR3aa: CASSPQLGQIEAFF
d_gene: .; j_gene: TRBJ1-2; v_gene: TRBV20-1; abundance: .; CDR3nt: TGCAGTGCTAGTTCCCAGGGACTGTATGGCTACACCTTC; CDR3aa: CSASSQGLYGYTF
d_gene: TRBD2; j_gene: TRBJ2-7; v_gene: TRBV3-1/TRBV3-2; abundance: .; CDR3nt: TGTGCCAGCAGCCTCCAACTAGCGGGGAAAGACGAGCAGTACTTC; CDR3aa: CASSLQLAGKDEQYF
d_gene: TRBD2; j_gene: TRBJ2-7; v_gene: TRBV5-1; abundance: .; CDR3nt: TGCGCCAGCAGCTTGGGACTAGCGGGGGGTGAGCAGTACTTC; CDR3aa: CASSLGLAGGEQYF
d_gene: TRBD1; j_gene: TRBJ2-2; v_gene: TRBV5-1; abundance: .; CDR3nt: TGCGCCAGCAACGGACAGGGAAGGCACACCGGGGAGCTGTTTTTT; CDR3aa: CASNGQGRHTGELFF
d_gene: .; j_gene: TRBJ2-6; v_gene: TRBV6-5; abundance: .; CDR3nt: TGTGCCAGCAGAGAGGACTCAGCCGGGGCCAACGTCCTGACTTTC; CDR3aa: CASREDSAGANVLTF
d_gene: .; j_gene: TRBJ2-5; v_gene: TRBV18; abundance: .; CDR3nt: TGTGCCAGCTCACCAATTTCAGGGGACCTGCAAGAGACCCAGTACTTC; CDR3aa: CASSPISGDLQETQYF
d_gene: TRBD1; j_gene: TRBJ1-1; v_gene: TRBV7-9; abundance: .; CDR3nt: TGTGCCAGCAGCCCACGTGGTGGAGGGGGCATGGTGAACACTGAAGCTTTCTTT; CDR3aa: CASSPRGGGGMVNTEAFF
d_gene: .; j_gene: TRBJ1-3; v_gene: TRBV6-1; abundance: .; CDR3nt: TGTGCCAGCAGTGAGGGCCGCTCTACTGGAAACACCATATATTTT; CDR3aa: CASSEGRSTGNTIYF
d_gene: .; j_gene: TRBJ1-4; v_gene: TRBV7-2; abundance: .; CDR3nt: TGTGCCAGCAGCTTAGGCAGGGAAGAAAAACTGTTTTTT; CDR3aa: CASSLGREEKLFF
d_gene: .; j_gene: TRBJ2-1; v_gene: TRBV2; abundance: .; CDR3nt: TGTGCCAGCAGTGAAGCTAGCTTCAATGAGCAGTTCTTC; CDR3aa: CASSEASFNEQFF
d_gene: TRBD1; j_gene: TRBJ2-7; v_gene: TRBV27; abundance: .; CDR3nt: TGTGCCAGCAGTTTATGGCCCCCCTCGGGACAGGGAAGGTACGAGCAGTACTTC; CDR3aa: CASSLWPPSGQGRYEQYF
d_gene: .; j_gene: TRBJ1-6; v_gene: TRBV7-3; abundance: .; CDR3nt: TGTGCCAGCAGCACTGGAGACTATAATTCACCCCTCCACTTT; CDR3aa: CASSTGDYNSPLHF
d_gene: TRBD2; j_gene: TRBJ2-3; v_gene: TRBV2; abundance: .; CDR3nt: TGTGCCAGCAACTATGGACTAGCGGGGGGGGATGATACGCAGTATTTT; CDR3aa: CASNYGLAGGDDTQYF